The clone carrying this TCR beta chain has ten or more counts. Its antigen is undetermined. No patient had received any treatment before thyroid surgery. The record originates from a study of metastatic and nonmetastatic thyroid tumors. The study's findings and limits: Reportedly, malignant thyroid tumors had significantly higher TCR beta diversity than benign nodules, in blood and tumor.

MiXCR reprocessed the PCR reads for TCRdb. The sample includes 25,000 to 35,000 clones, around 4% of them seen just once. Germline CDR1 reads SGHNT; CDR2 reads YYREEE (reference sequence). Trimming took off 2 bases at V and 0 bases at J, with 8 bases between the two ends. There are 15 residues in the CDR3. The V and J genes are TRBV5-4 and TRBJ1-4; D is perhaps TRBD1 (5 bases). The sequence was collected from a female donor with papillary thyroid cancer or a benign thyroid nodule (not recorded which). Some clones in this sample may be carry-over from other donors' samples. The source material was blood. The CDR3 reads CASSFGGATNEKLFF. The CDR3 DNA sequence: TGTGCCAGCAGCTTTGGGGGTGCAACTAATGAAAAACTGTTTTTT.